A selection of T cell receptor beta chains follows, all from one sample in a study of blood T cells in healthy people across ages. Via MiXCR, TCRdb re-called the 5' RACE reads, giving one row per CDR3 protein. The sample lists nearly 800,000 distinct CDR3 sequences, 20% to 30% seen once, with 3% to 4% in the top ten. This same sample was also taken into another study, of T cells of mothers and their children.

The specimen was blood. The receptors derive from a boy between 10 and 17 years old in good health. Both conserved end residues are part of each CDR3. Fields, in order: J gene, clone size, V gene, D gene, CDR3 DNA, CDR3 protein. A D gene is named only where the DNA matches it firmly. Rows give clone size only sometimes, using once, few, many, or a class for an expanded clone.

>TRBJ1-1|.|TRBV11-2|TRBD1
TGTGCCCTCAGGGGGCTGGAGAACACTGAAGCTTTCTTT
CALRGLENTEAFF
>TRBJ1-1|.|TRBV6-5|.
TGTGCCAGCAGTTATGGTGTGGGCACTGAAGCTTTCTTT
CASSYGVGTEAFF
>TRBJ1-4|few|TRBV7-8|.
TGTGCCAGCAGCTCGGGGGGGCCAGGTGAAAAACTGTTTTTT
CASSSGGPGEKLFF
>TRBJ1-2|few|TRBV28|.
TGTGCCAGCAGTTTATTCAGACCCCTACAATATGGCTACACCTTC
CASSLFRPLQYGYTF
>TRBJ2-5|few|TRBV4-1|TRBD1
TGCGCCAGCAGCCAAGTTCCGACAGGGTACCAAGAGACCCAGTACTTC
CASSQVPTGYQETQYF
>TRBJ2-2|.|TRBV6-6|TRBD1
TGTGCCAGTGGGACAGGGCGATCCGGGGAGCTGTTTTTT
CASGTGRSGELFF
>TRBJ2-5|.|TRBV6-2/TRBV6-3|TRBD1
TGTGCCAGCAGTCAACGCCGGAGTGACAGGGGAGAGACCCAGTACTTC
CASSQRRSDRGETQYF
>TRBJ2-5|few|TRBV20-1|.
TGCAGTGCTAGCGGGCTTTCGGGGGCCCAGTACTTC
CSASGLSGAQYF
>TRBJ2-2|.|TRBV25-1|TRBD1
TGTGCCAGCAGTGGAAGGACAGGGCGGAACACCGGGGAGCTGTTTTTT
CASSGRTGRNTGELFF
>TRBJ2-4|many|TRBV20-1|TRBD2
TGCAGTGCTAGTCGGGGGGTAGCGGGAGTTCAGAACATTCAGTACTTC
CSASRGVAGVQNIQYF
>TRBJ2-7|few|TRBV20-1|.
TGCAGCGGCGTCGGGACGGCCTTCTATGAGCAGTACTTC
CSGVGTAFYEQYF
>TRBJ2-3|many|TRBV7-9|.
TGTGCCAGCAGCTTCTACCCCGCTCGGGGCAGCTCGCGGGATACGCAGTATTTT
CASSFYPARGSSRDTQYF
>TRBJ2-7|few|TRBV6-1|TRBD1
TGTGCCAGCAGGGACAGGGACGAGCAGTACTTC
CASRDRDEQYF
>TRBJ2-5|.|TRBV20-1|TRBD2
TGTAGTGCGAAACCGGTGGGACCAGCGGGGGCCTACCAAGAGACCCAGTACTTC
CSAKPVGPAGAYQETQYF
>TRBJ2-1|few|TRBV27|TRBD1
TGTGCCAGCGGTTTATACAGGGGTAATGAGCAGTTCTTC
CASGLYRGNEQFF
>TRBJ2-7|.|TRBV20-1|.
TGCAGTGCTAGGGACACTACTCCTCTCCAGCAGTACTTC
CSARDTTPLQQYF
>TRBJ2-1|many|TRBV4-3|.
TGCGCCAGCAGCCAAGTCAAGTCTCCTCTCAATCTACACAATGAGCAGTTCTTC
CASSQVKSPLNLHNEQFF
>TRBJ2-5|few|TRBV29-1|.
TGCAGCGTTGCACCGGGTCCTTCAGCCCCAGAGACCCAGTACTTC
CSVAPGPSAPETQYF
>TRBJ2-5|many|TRBV11-2|.
TGTGCCAGCAGCTTAGGGCAGGGGGGGCAAGAGACCCAGTACTTC
CASSLGQGGQETQYF
>TRBJ1-4|.|TRBV25-1|TRBD1
TGTGCCAGCAGTGGCCGGACAGGCCTTATTGCAACTAATGAAAAACTGTTTTTT
CASSGRTGLIATNEKLFF
>TRBJ1-6|few|TRBV7-2|TRBD1
TGTGCCAGCAGCTTTGGACAGGCCTATAATTCACCCCTCCACTTT
CASSFGQAYNSPLHF
>TRBJ2-5|few|TRBV5-5|.
TGTGCCAGCAGCTTGAACCCTGACGGCGAGACCCAGTACTTC
CASSLNPDGETQYF
>TRBJ1-2|.|TRBV7-2|.
TGTGCCAGCAGCTTACCTAGGGTCTATGGCTACACCTTC
CASSLPRVYGYTF
>TRBJ1-1|.|TRBV28|.
TGTGCCGTCGGGGGACCGCTGAACACTGAAGCTTTCTTT
CAVGGPLNTEAFF